This T cell receptor (beta chain) was sequenced in a study of high-grade serous ovarian cancer treatment subgroups. Study background: Each sample yielded on average about 7,000 unique TCR beta rearrangements from approximately 13,000 reads.

Germline lookup yields CDR1 MDHEN and CDR2 SYDVKM. V was shortened by 7 bases and J by 1 base, with 19 bases between the two germline ends. This CDR3 spans 16 amino acids. The study, taken as a whole, reports: These tumor repertoires lack spatial information from bulk sequencing. Tumors within one patient showed repertoire similarity of about 0.11 to 0.85. Clonal relatedness tracked neoantigen level, and by trend copy number and mutation load.

The tumor samples were collected prior to definitive surgery or chemotherapy. Profiling relied on immunoSEQ multiplex PCR, and the TCRdb table lists in-frame clones only, not all of them. The sample includes 18,000 or so clones, around 75% of them seen just once. Concerning this clone: What it binds is unknown.

The chain employs TRBV28 and TRBJ1-1, with D possibly matching TRBD1 (6 bases). The sequence was collected from a human donor with high-grade serous ovarian cancer. The sequenced material came from tumor tissue. The DNA for the CDR3 is TGTGCCAGCAACGGGTTGGGGGGCAACCCGAACACTGAAGCTTTCTTT. Amino acid sequence: CASNGLGGNPNTEAFF.